These 21 T cell receptor beta chains share one sample of origin, sequenced in a study of blood T cells in healthy people across ages. A second about 6 to 11 cycle PCR used barcoded and J-beta primers. TCRdb reanalysed the 5' RACE reads using MiXCR and keeps one entry per CDR3 protein. This sample has 700,000 to 850,000 distinct CDR3 sequences, with about 36% found just once. The sequenced sample consisted of blood. Receptors were obtained from a man between 18 and 29 years old in good health.

This clonotype occurred a few times. This rearrangement joins TRBV7-2 to TRBJ2-5, with D uncertain. V dropped 2 bases and J dropped 0 bases, with 25 bases sitting between them. Germline lookup yields CDR1 SGHTA and CDR2 FQGNSA. This CDR3 has 20 residues. Here the CDR3 reads CASSLSPLLRRPLYQETQYF. Here the CDR3 DNA reads TGTGCCAGCAGCTTAAGTCCCTTGTTGAGGCGGCCCTTATACCAAGAGACCCAGTACTTC.

This clonotype was detected ten times or more. This rearrangement joins TRBV7-2 to TRBJ2-7; D could derive from TRBD1 or TRBD2 (7 bases each). Trimming shortened V by 5 bases and J by 4 bases, and 21 bases separated the two germline ends. The CDR3 is 16 amino acids. Germline CDR1 SGHTA, CDR2 FQGNSA. The CDR3 DNA follows: TGTGCCAGCAGCCCCCTCGGGGGGACAGAACCTTACGAGCAGTACTTC. It is translated as CASSPLGGTEPYEQYF.

This sequence joins TRBV25-1 and TRBJ2-7; D remains ambiguous. The V gene's germline CDR1 is MGHDK and CDR2 SYGVNS. The CDR3 loop spans 13 amino acids. V lost 6 bases and J lost 5, with 14 bases in between. This CDR3 reads CASSGLEDNEQYF. CDR3 bases: TGTGCCAGCAGCGGTCTTGAGGATAACGAGCAGTACTTC.

The CDR3 DNA reads TGTGCCAGCAGCCAAGCTCAAGAGACCCAGTTCTTC. Amino acids: CASSQAQETQFF. J is TRBJ2-5 and V is TRBV3-1, with D unclear. TRBJ2-1 matches the DNA end more closely, so the J call is doubtful. The V gene's germline CDR1 is LGHDT and CDR2 YNNKEL (reference sequence). CDR3 length: 12 amino acids.

Many counts were recorded for this clonotype. The chain joins TRBV7-9 to TRBJ1-2, with 7 bases that match TRBD1. The CDR3 has 14 residues. CDR1 and CDR2 (germline): SEHNR, FQNEAQ (reference sequence). Germline trimming cut 4 bases from V and 6 bases from J; bases unmatched to any gene: 8. The CDR3 region has the DNA TGTGCCAGCAGCTCCGACAGGGTAGTAGATGGCTACACCTTC. Translating it yields CASSSDRVVDGYTF. The full variable domain, rest sourced from reference TRBV7-9 and TRBJ1-2, is DTGVSQNPRHKITKRGQNVTFRCDPISEHNRLYWYRQTLGQGPEFLTYFQNEAQLEKSRLLSDRFSAERPKGSFSTLEIQRTEQGDSAMYLCASSSDRVVDGYTFGSGTRLTVV.

The chain has TRBV12-3 or TRBV12-4 and TRBJ1-6; 7 positions match TRBD1. After removal of 6 bases from V and 7 bases from J, the junction contained 9 bases not matched to a gene. This CDR3 region has 15 residues. CDR3 sequence: CASRPRQGQNSPLHF. In DNA, the CDR3 is TGTGCCAGCAGGCCGCGACAGGGACAGAATTCACCCCTCCACTTT.

The chain carries TRBV20-1 and TRBJ2-2; the D gene is possibly TRBD1 (6 bases). The CDR3 runs to 14 residues. The germline V gene encodes CDR1 DFQATT and CDR2 SNEGSKA (reference sequence). The germline V and J ends were trimmed by 2 bases and 1 base, with 8 bases remaining between them. The CDR3 coding sequence is TGCAGTGCTAGACGACAGGTGAACACCGGGGAGCTGTTTTTT. Translating gives CSARRQVNTGELFF.

This clonotype occurred many times. The chain joins TRBV4-3 to TRBJ2-1; 8 bases map to TRBD1. The CDR3 is 15 amino acids. The germline gives CDR1 LGHNA, CDR2 YSLEER. The trim removed 3 bases at V and 5 bases at J, leaving 6 bases unmatched. The CDR3 DNA sequence: TGCGCCAGCAGCCAGACGGACAGGGAACACAATGAGCAGTTCTTC. Its translation: CASSQTDREHNEQFF.

V is TRBV20-1 and J is TRBJ2-1; 8 bases match TRBD2. This CDR3 is built from 16 residues. CDR1 and CDR2 (germline): DFQATT, SNEGSKA (reference sequence). The J segment lost 6 bases and the V segment lost 0 bases, leaving 10 bases of the junction unmatched. CDR3 sequence: CSARDPPGGFSNEQFF. In nucleotides, the CDR3 is TGCAGTGCTAGAGACCCCCCGGGGGGGTTCAGCAATGAGCAGTTCTTC.

The CDR3 DNA sequence: TGTGCCAGCAGCTTAGGAGTCCCCCCGAGCTCTGGGGCCAACGTCCTGACTTTC. Translated, it gives CASSLGVPPSSGANVLTF. This chain joins TRBV7-9 and TRBJ2-6; D call uncertain. Germline V gene sequence: CDR1 SEHNR, CDR2 FQNEAQ (reference sequence). V gave up 1 base and J gave up 0 bases, with 13 bases separating them. The CDR3 is made up of 18 amino acids.

With regard to this clonotype: The junction does not match germline at one end; this may be a read error. V gene TRBV10-2 combines with J gene TRBJ2-1, with 10 positions matching TRBD1. The CDR3 totals 14 residues. CDR1 and CDR2 (germline): WSHSY, SAAADI. CDR3 region: CASSGTGGPNGQFF. As DNA, the CDR3 is TGCGCCAGCAGTGGGACAGGGGGGCCCAATGGGCAGTTCTTC.

V usage is TRBV12-3 or TRBV12-4 and J usage is TRBJ1-1; the D is unclear. The CDR3 covers 13 residues. The V and J ends lost 7 bases and 1 base respectively, with 10 bases between them. The CDR3, as DNA: TGTGCCAGCACCACCCCCGGGAACACTGAAGCTTTCTTT. As protein: CASTTPGNTEAFF.

The genes are TRBV9 and TRBJ2-5, with unresolved D. V was clipped by 6 bases and J by 5 bases, with 20 bases between them. CDR1 is SGDLS, CDR2 YYNGEE, per germline. This CDR3 is 15 amino acids long. CDR3 sequence: CASTASPVGWETQYF. The CDR3 nucleotides read TGTGCCAGCACCGCTTCCCCCGTCGGGTGGGAGACCCAGTACTTC.

In its sample, this clonotype was seen a few times. The V and J genes are TRBV20-1 and TRBJ2-5, with unresolved D. V dropped 1 base and J dropped 2 bases, with 23 bases sitting between them. Germline V gene lookup returns CDR1 DFQATT and CDR2 SNEGSKA (reference sequence). CDR3 length: 18 amino acids. The CDR3, as DNA: TGCAGTGCTAGAGGCGACTTGGCGTCCCAGTTACAACAAGAGACCCAGTACTTC. Amino acids: CSARGDLASQLQQETQYF.

The CDR3 DNA reads as TGCAGCGTTCAAGGGGGCGACGACTATGGCTACACCTTC. This encodes CSVQGGDDYGYTF. The chain carries TRBV29-1 and TRBJ1-2; 7 bases align to TRBD1. Unmatched junction bases numbered 6, after V lost 5 bases and J lost 3 bases. Germline assignment: CDR1 SQVTM and CDR2 ANQGSEA. The CDR3 spans 13 residues.

This clonotype was detected many times. The chain is built from TRBV20-1 and TRBJ2-3, with D tentatively TRBD1 or TRBD2 (5 bases each). Trimming shortened V by 4 bases and J by 4 bases, and 18 bases separated the two germline ends. The CDR3 has 15 amino acids. CDR1 DFQATT and CDR2 SNEGSKA come from the germline V gene (reference sequence). This CDR3 reads CSAIPGTRRADTQYF. Here the CDR3 DNA reads TGCAGTGCTATCCCCGGGACCCGAAGGGCAGATACGCAGTATTTT.

J is TRBJ2-7 and V is TRBV6-2 or TRBV6-3; 7 nucleotides match TRBD1. The CDR3 contains 15 residues. From germline, CDR1 is MNHEY and CDR2 SVGEGT. With 2 bases clipped from V and 3 bases from J, the junction kept 7 bases outside the gene matches. This CDR3 reads CASSYKGQVGYEQYF. CDR3 nucleotide sequence: TGTGCCAGCAGTTACAAAGGACAGGTGGGCTACGAGCAGTACTTC.

This clonotype was observed a handful of times. The rearrangement joins TRBV27 to TRBJ1-2, with no clear D. Trimming stripped 3 bases from V and 10 bases from J, with 12 bases between. The CDR3 has 12 amino acids. Germline V gene sequence: CDR1 MNHEY, CDR2 SMNVEV (reference sequence). The CDR3 DNA reads TGTGCCAGCAGTTTCCGCCCAAGAGACTACACCTTC. Translated, it gives CASSFRPRDYTF.

This sequence joins TRBV5-1 and TRBJ2-5; 9 bases match TRBD2. The CDR3 contains 15 residues. The germline CDR1 and CDR2 sequences are SGHRS and YFSETQ. V trimming: 0 bases; J trimming: 1 base; junction bases outside the gene matches: 1. CDR3 loop: CASSLGLAAQETQYF. The DNA for the CDR3 is TGCGCCAGCAGCTTGGGACTAGCGGCCCAAGAGACCCAGTACTTC. Looking up the rest from reference TRBV5-1 and TRBJ2-5 gives the full variable domain: KAGVTQTPRYLIKTRGQQVTLSCSPISGHRSVSWYQQTPGQGLQFLFEYFSETQRNKGNFPGRFSGRQFSNSRSEMNVSTLELGDSALYLCASSLGLAAQETQYFGPGTRLLVL.

Only a few counts were recorded for this clonotype. The V and J genes are TRBV10-3 and TRBJ2-2, with 9 bases matching TRBD1. V lost 10 bases to trimming and J lost 4 bases; unmatched junction nucleotides: 4. The germline V gene has CDR1 ENHRY and CDR2 SYGVKD. The CDR3 contains 13 residues. Here the CDR3 reads CASETGGTGELFF. In nucleotides, the CDR3 is TGTGCCAGCGAGACAGGGGGCACCGGGGAGCTGTTTTTT.

Comment on this clonotype: Possible read error: a much larger clone is one base away. The CDR3 here is CASSQDDVKSGANVLTF. The CDR3 bases are TGTGCCAGCAGCCAAGACGATGTAAAGTCTGGGGCCAACGTCCTGACTTTC. V usage is TRBV4-2 and J usage is TRBJ2-6; D gene uncertain. Trimming removed 0 bases from V and 1 base from J, with 10 bases in between. Per germline, CDR1 LGHNA and CDR2 YNFKEQ. CDR3 length equals 17 residues.